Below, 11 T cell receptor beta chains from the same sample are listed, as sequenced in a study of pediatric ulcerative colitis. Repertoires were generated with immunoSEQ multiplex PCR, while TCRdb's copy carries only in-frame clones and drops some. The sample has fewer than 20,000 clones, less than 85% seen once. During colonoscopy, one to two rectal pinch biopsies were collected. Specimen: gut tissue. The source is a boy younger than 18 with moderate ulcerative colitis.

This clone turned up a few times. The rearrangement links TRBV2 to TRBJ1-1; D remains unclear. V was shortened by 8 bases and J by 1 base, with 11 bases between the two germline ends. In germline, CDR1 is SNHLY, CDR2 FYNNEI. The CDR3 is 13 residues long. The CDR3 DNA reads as TGTGCCAGCGGGCCGGTTTGGAACACTGAAGCTTTCTTT. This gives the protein CASGPVWNTEAFF.

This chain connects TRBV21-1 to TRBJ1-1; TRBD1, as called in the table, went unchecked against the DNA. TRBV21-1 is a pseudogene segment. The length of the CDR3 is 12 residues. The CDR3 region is CASTPGQLEAFF. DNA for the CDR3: TGTGCCAGCACCCCCGGACAGCTTGAAGCTTTCTTT.

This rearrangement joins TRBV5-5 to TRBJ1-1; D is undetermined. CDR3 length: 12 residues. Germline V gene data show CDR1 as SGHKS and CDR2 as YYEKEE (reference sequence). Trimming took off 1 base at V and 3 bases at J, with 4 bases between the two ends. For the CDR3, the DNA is TGTGCCAGCAGCTTGAGCTACACTGAAGCTTTCTTT. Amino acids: CASSLSYTEAFF.

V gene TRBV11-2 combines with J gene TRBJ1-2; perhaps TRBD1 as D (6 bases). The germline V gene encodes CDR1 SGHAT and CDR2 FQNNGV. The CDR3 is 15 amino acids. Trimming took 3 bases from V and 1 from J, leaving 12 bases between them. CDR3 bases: TGTGCCAGCAGCTTGGCAGGGGATGGTAACTATGGCTACACCTTC. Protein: CASSLAGDGNYGYTF.

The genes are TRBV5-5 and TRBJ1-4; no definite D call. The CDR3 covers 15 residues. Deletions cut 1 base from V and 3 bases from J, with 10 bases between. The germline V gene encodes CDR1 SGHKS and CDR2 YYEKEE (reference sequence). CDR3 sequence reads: CASSLIGPSNEKLFF. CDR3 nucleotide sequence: TGTGCCAGCAGCTTGATAGGACCGTCTAATGAAAAACTGTTTTTT.

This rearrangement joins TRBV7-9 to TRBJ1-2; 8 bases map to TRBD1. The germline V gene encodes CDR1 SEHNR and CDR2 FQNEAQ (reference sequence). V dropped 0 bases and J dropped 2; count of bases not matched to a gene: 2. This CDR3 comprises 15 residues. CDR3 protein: CASSLAGTGNYGYTF. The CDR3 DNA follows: TGTGCCAGCAGCTTAGCCGGGACAGGAAACTATGGCTACACCTTC.

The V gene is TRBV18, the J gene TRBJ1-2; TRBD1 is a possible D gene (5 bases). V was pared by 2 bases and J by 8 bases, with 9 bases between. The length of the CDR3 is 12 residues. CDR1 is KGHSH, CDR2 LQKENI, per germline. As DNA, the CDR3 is TGTGCCAGCTCACCAAAGTGGGGGGGCTACACCTTC. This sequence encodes CASSPKWGGYTF.

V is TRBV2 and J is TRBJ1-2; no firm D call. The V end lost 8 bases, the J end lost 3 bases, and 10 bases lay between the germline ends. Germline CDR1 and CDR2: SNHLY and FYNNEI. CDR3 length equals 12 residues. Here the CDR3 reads CASGKEYYGYTF. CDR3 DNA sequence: TGTGCCAGCGGAAAAGAGTACTATGGCTACACCTTC.

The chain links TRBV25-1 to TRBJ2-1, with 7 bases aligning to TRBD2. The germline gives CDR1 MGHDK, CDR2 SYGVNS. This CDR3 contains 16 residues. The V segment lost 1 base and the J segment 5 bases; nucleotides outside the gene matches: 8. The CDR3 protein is CASSESGKRGNNEQFF. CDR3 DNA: TGTGCCAGCAGTGAATCGGGAAAGCGGGGAAACAATGAGCAGTTCTTC.

The CDR3 nucleotides are TGCGCCAGCAGCCAAGTCGACAGGGAAATCTACAATGAGCAGTTCTTC. Residues: CASSQVDREIYNEQFF. This chain links TRBV4-1 with TRBJ2-1, with 7 bases that match TRBD1. The CDR3 is made up of 16 amino acids. Germline assignment: CDR1 MGHRA and CDR2 YSYEKL. Unmatched junction bases numbered 6, after V lost 1 base and J lost 3 bases.

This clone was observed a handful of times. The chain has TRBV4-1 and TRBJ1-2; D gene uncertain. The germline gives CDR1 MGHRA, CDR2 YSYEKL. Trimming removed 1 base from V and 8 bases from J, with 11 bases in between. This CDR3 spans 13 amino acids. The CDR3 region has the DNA TGCGCCAGCAGCCAAGGGACGGCGAGGGGCTACACCTTC. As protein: CASSQGTARGYTF.